This T cell receptor beta chain originates from a study of CD4 T cells in relation to SARS-CoV-2 and coronaviruses. Study results and caveats: Each donor contributed either pre-pandemic or post-infection samples, not both.

TCRdb's table, derived via immunoSEQ multiplex PCR, lists solely in-frame clones and lacks some. The sample contains more than 15,000 clones, about 72% of which appear only once. Turning to this clone: As yet, its antigen is unknown.

The unexposed donors gave CD4+ T cells in about 2011-2018, prior to COVID-19. The cells were cultured for 10 days before CD4+ T cells were isolated. This clonotype was sampled from a human donor in good health. Source material: CD4+ T cells from PBMCs, cultured in vitro.

CDR3 DNA sequence: TGCGCCAGCAGCACGGACATAGATACGCAGTATTTT. Residues: CASSTDIDTQYF. The chain combines TRBV5-1 with TRBJ2-3; maybe TRBD1 (5 bases). Trimming stripped 4 bases from V and 5 bases from J, with 8 bases between. The CDR3 runs to 12 residues. The germline gives CDR1 SGHRS, CDR2 YFSETQ.